This T cell receptor (beta chain) was identified during a study of cytomegalovirus exposure and HLA in healthy donors. V was trimmed by 4 bases and J by 0 bases, leaving 10 bases between them. Germline loops: CDR1 MNHNS, CDR2 SASEGT. This CDR3 region has 15 residues. Method: immunoSEQ multiplex PCR; TCRdb's copy keeps in-frame clones and lacks some. The top ten clones hold 2.5% to 4% of a sample with roughly 140,000 clones, 85% to 90% of them seen once. The chain combines TRBV6-1 with TRBJ1-5; D is uncertain. The sequencing sample was made of PBMCs. This sequence originates from a woman aged 18-35 years in good health and CMV-seropositive. As DNA, the CDR3 is TGTGCCAGCAGTGTACCCACAGATAGCAATCAGCCCCAGCATTTT. As protein: CASSVPTDSNQPQHF.